This T cell receptor beta chain originates from a study of blood T cell repertoires in COVID-19. Study as a whole: Samples came from the United States, Italy and Spain, spanning acute and convalescent COVID-19. Nucleic acid was either cDNA or gDNA, and it came from T cells, B-cell-depleted T cells, or PBMCs.

The CDR3 totals 15 residues. Looked up from germline, CDR1 is SGHRS and CDR2 is YFSETQ. The V and J ends lost 0 bases and 6 bases, in that order; junction bases with no gene match: 5. Libraries were prepared by immunoSEQ multiplex PCR; TCRdb keeps only in-frame clonotypes and omits some of them. The table includes some 130,000 clones, roughly 90% detected once. The sequence was obtained from a man in his 60s with COVID-19, enrolled during active disease. The V call is TRBV5-1, the J call TRBJ2-1; TRBD1 agrees at 8 bases. What was sequenced was peripheral blood. The CDR3 region is CASSLETGVGNEQFF. CDR3 in DNA: TGCGCCAGCAGCTTGGAGACAGGGGTGGGCAATGAGCAGTTCTTC.